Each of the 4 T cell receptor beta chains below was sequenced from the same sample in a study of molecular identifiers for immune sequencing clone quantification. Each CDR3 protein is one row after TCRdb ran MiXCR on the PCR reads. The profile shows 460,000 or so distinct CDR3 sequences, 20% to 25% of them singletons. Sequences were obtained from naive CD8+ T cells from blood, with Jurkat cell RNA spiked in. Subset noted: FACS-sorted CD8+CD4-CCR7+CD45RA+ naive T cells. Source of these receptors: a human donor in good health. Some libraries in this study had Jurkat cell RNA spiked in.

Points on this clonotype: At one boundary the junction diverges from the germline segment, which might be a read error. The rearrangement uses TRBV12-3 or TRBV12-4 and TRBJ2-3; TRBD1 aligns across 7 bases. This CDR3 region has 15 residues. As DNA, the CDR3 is TGTACCAGCAGTTTTAAGGGGGCGGGCACAGATACGCAGTATTTT. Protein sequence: CTSSFKGAGTDTQYF.

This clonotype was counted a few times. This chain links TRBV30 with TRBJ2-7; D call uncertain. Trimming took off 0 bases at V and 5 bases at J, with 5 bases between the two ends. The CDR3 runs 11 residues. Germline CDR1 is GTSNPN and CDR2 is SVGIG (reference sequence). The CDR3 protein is CAWSVGDEQYF. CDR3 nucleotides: TGTGCCTGGAGTGTAGGCGACGAGCAGTACTTC.

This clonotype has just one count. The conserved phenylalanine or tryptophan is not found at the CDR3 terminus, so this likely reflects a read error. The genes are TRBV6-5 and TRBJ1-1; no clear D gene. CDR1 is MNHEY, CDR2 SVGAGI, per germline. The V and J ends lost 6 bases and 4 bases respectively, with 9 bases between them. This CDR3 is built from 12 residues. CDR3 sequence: CASREESTEAFS. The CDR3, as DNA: TGTGCCAGCAGGGAGGAAAGCACTGAAGCTTTCTCT.

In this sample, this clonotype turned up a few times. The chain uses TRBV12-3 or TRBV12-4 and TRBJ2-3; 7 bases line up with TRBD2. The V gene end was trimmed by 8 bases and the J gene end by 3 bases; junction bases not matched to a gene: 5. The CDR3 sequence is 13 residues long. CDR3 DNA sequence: TGTGCCAGCGCGACTAGCAGGACAGATACGCAGTATTTT. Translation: CASATSRTDTQYF.